Listed here is a single TCR beta chain. The sample is drawn from a study of beta chain features in type 1 diabetes. Study context: Examination spanned around 110,000,000 sorted cells from all samples.

V lost 1 base and J 2 bases, leaving 9 bases between the germline ends. The V gene's germline CDR1 is MNHNS and CDR2 SASEGT. This CDR3 spans 15 amino acids. As every portion of the isolated RNA was reverse transcribed, the sequencing read expressed TCRB transcripts. Only in-frame clones appear in the TCRdb table, and some are missing; sequencing was by immunoSEQ multiplex PCR. The sample includes approximately 470,000 clones, approximately 31% of them seen just once. Sequences were obtained from naive CD4+ T cells from blood. This rearrangement joins TRBV6-1 to TRBJ2-1; weak D call: TRBD2 (6 bases). The TCR originated in a man between 18 and 35 years old in good health. The chain's CDR3 is CASSEGVAAYNEQFF. The CDR3 region has the DNA TGTGCCAGCAGTGAAGGGGTAGCGGCCTACAATGAGCAGTTCTTC.